This T cell receptor (beta chain) was obtained from a study of CD4+ T cells in melanoma. Regarding the study as a whole: CD8+ T cell, macrophage and B cell function reportedly correlated with neoantigen-specific CD4+ T cells. In melanoma, neoantigen-specific CD4+ T cells reportedly differed in differentiation state.

Looked up from germline, CDR1 is SGHTS and CDR2 is YDEGEE. CDR3 length equals 14 residues. V was trimmed by 6 bases and J by 4 bases, leaving 14 bases between them. Using immunoSEQ multiplex PCR, the repertoire was profiled, and TCRdb retains in-frame clones only, with some absent. The data show some 6,000 clones, with less than 75% seen just once and less than 30% held by the top ten. By proportion, this clone is medium-sized. Its specificity is unknown. The chain is built from TRBV5-8 and TRBJ2-1; D possibly corresponds to TRBD2 (6 bases). The receptor comes from a human donor with melanoma. What was sequenced was cells from a culture (not recorded whether cultured in vitro). The CDR3 sequence is CASTPWGGYNEQFF. DNA of the CDR3: TGTGCCAGCACCCCATGGGGAGGTTACAATGAGCAGTTCTTC.